Presented here are 25 T cell receptor beta chains from one specimen sequenced in a study of CD4 T cells in relation to SARS-CoV-2 and coronaviruses. Generated by immunoSEQ multiplex PCR, the TCRdb table keeps only in-frame clones and is missing some. Altogether under 25,000 clones are present, around 78% being singletons, with the ten largest covering approximately 15%. Antigens of these TCRs are unknown. Before the COVID-19 pandemic, during about 2010-2018, CD4+ T cells were taken from unexposed donors. CD4+ T cells were isolated from the cells after 10 days of culture. Specimen: CD4+ T cells from PBMCs, cultured in vitro. The receptors stem from a human donor in good health.

J is TRBJ1-2 and V is TRBV28; TRBD1 aligns across 7 bases. Per germline, CDR1 MDHEN and CDR2 SYDVKM. With 5 bases clipped from V and 2 bases from J, the junction kept 8 bases outside the gene matches. The CDR3 has 15 amino acids. The CDR3 loop reads CASSISTGLNYGYTF. The CDR3 DNA sequence: TGTGCCAGCAGTATTTCGACAGGGTTGAACTATGGCTACACCTTC.

The chain uses TRBV30 and TRBJ2-1, with D hard to call. This CDR3 region has 15 residues. Looked up from germline, CDR1 is GTSNPN and CDR2 is SVGIG (reference sequence). V was trimmed by 7 bases and J by 0 bases, leaving 16 bases between them. CDR3: CASLPHGSSYNEQFF. CDR3 DNA: TGTGCCTCCCTTCCACACGGAAGCTCCTACAATGAGCAGTTCTTC.

The chain links TRBV18 to TRBJ1-5; 8 bases fit TRBD1. Germline lookup yields CDR1 KGHSH and CDR2 LQKENI. CDR3 length: 14 residues. V gave up 5 bases and J gave up 2 bases; unmatched junction bases: 2. The CDR3 sequence: CASSGQGRNQPQHF. Written as DNA, the CDR3 is TGTGCCAGCTCAGGACAGGGACGCAATCAGCCCCAGCATTTT.

This clone appeared once. V and J are TRBV30 and TRBJ2-1; perhaps D is TRBD1 or TRBD2 (6 bases each). Trimming removed 6 bases from V and 8 bases from J, with 20 bases in between. The germline CDR1 and CDR2 sequences are GTSNPN and SVGIG (reference sequence). The CDR3 is 14 residues long. The CDR3 sequence is CACRGPRRDDEQFF. The DNA for the CDR3 is TGTGCCTGCAGGGGACCTCGGAGGGACGATGAGCAGTTCTTC.

This clone occurred a few times. The chain recombines TRBV19 with TRBJ2-2; 10 bases are shared with TRBD1. The germline gives CDR1 LNHDA, CDR2 SQIVND (reference sequence). V lost 6 bases, J lost 3 bases, and 4 bases stayed unmatched. This CDR3 comprises 15 residues. The CDR3 nucleotides are TGTGCCAGTAGACCAGGACAGGGGGACACCGGGGAGCTGTTTTTT. This codes for CASRPGQGDTGELFF. Full variable domain (outside the CDR3, taken from reference TRBV19 and TRBJ2-2): DGGITQSPKYLFRKEGQNVTLSCEQNLNHDAMYWYRQDPGQGLRLIYYSQIVNDFQKGDIAEGYSVSREKKESFPLTVTSAQKNPTAFYLCASRPGQGDTGELFFGEGSRLTVL.

This sequence joins TRBV5-1 and TRBJ2-1; TRBD2 matches 9 bases. Unmatched junction bases numbered 18, after V lost 4 bases and J lost 10 bases. Per germline, CDR1 SGHRS and CDR2 YFSETQ. The CDR3 contains 17 residues. DNA for the CDR3: TGCGCCAGCAGCCTCATTGGGGGAGCGGGAGGAACTTGGGAGCAGTTCTTC. It translates to CASSLIGGAGGTWEQFF.

V is TRBV7-3 and J is TRBJ2-1; TRBD1 might be the D (5 bases). The CDR3 sequence is 15 residues long. The ends were cut back, 2 bases at V and 0 bases at J, with 8 bases in the middle. Per germline, CDR1 SGHTA and CDR2 FQGTGA. CDR3 bases: TGTGCCAGCAGCTTAGACAGAAGCTCCTACAATGAGCAGTTCTTC. It codes for CASSLDRSSYNEQFF.

The chain employs TRBV28 and TRBJ1-1, with 10 bases fitting TRBD1. The CDR3 is 16 residues long. Trimming removed 5 bases from V and 4 bases from J; junction bases left unmatched: 10. Germline V gives CDR1 MDHEN, CDR2 SYDVKM. CDR3 region: CASSGPRQGAGTEAFF. The CDR3 bases are TGTGCCAGCAGTGGGCCAAGACAGGGGGCTGGCACTGAAGCTTTCTTT.

The chain recombines TRBV27 with TRBJ2-6; perhaps D is TRBD1 or TRBD2 (5 bases each). Germline V gene sequence: CDR1 MNHEY, CDR2 SMNVEV (reference sequence). With 4 bases removed from V and 1 base from J, the gap between germline ends came to 23 bases. This CDR3 has 20 amino acids. The CDR3 loop is CASSSKTPGPGRSGANVLTF. The CDR3 nucleotides are TGTGCCAGCAGTTCGAAAACGCCGGGACCGGGCAGATCTGGGGCCAACGTCCTGACTTTC.

The chain is built from TRBV14 and TRBJ1-6, with TRBD1 matching over 9 bases. Germline CDR1 is SGHDN and CDR2 is FVKESK. The ends lost 3 bases at V and 8 bases at J; junction bases unmatched: 5. This CDR3 spans 15 amino acids. DNA for the CDR3: TGTGCCAGCAGCCAGGGACAGGGAAGTTATTCACCCCTCCACTTT. This translates into CASSQGQGSYSPLHF.

The genes are TRBV19 and TRBJ2-5; no reliable D call. The CDR3 totals 11 residues. With 2 bases removed from V and 3 bases from J, the gap between germline ends came to 1 base. Per the germline V gene, CDR1 is LNHDA and CDR2 is SQIVND (reference sequence). CDR3 nucleotide sequence: TGTGCCAGTAGTATAAAAGAGACCCAGTACTTC. Residues: CASSIKETQYF.

The CDR3: CASSWTIGNTIYF. In nucleotides, the CDR3 is TGTGCCAGCAGTTGGACAATTGGAAACACCATATATTTT. The chain couples TRBV6-2 or TRBV6-3 to TRBJ1-3; possibly TRBD1 for D (5 bases). The CDR3 runs 13 residues. Between the trimmed V and J ends, which lost 4 bases and 3 bases, there was a span of 7 bases. The germline V gene encodes CDR1 MNHEY and CDR2 SVGEGT.

The chain has TRBV18 and TRBJ2-1, with 10 bases matching TRBD2. The length of the CDR3 is 21 residues. Germline assignment: CDR1 KGHSH and CDR2 LQKENI. V lost 6 bases and J lost 0; bases outside the gene matches: 20. For the CDR3, the DNA is TGTGCCAGCTCGCCCTTAGATACGGGACTAGCGAGAAGGGGCTCCTACAATGAGCAGTTCTTC. Its protein product is CASSPLDTGLARRGSYNEQFF.

This rearrangement joins TRBV20-1 to TRBJ2-7; 11 nucleotides agree with TRBD2. The length of the CDR3 is 12 residues. CDR1 is DFQATT and CDR2 is SNEGSKA in the germline V gene (reference sequence). V was clipped by 3 bases and J by 6 bases; unmatched bases: 1. The CDR3: CSASSGGGEQYF. CDR3 DNA sequence: TGCAGTGCTAGTAGCGGGGGGGGCGAGCAGTACTTC.

This chain links TRBV19 with TRBJ2-1; D unclear. The germline V and J ends were trimmed by 7 bases and 4 bases, with 11 bases remaining between them. Germline V gene data show CDR1 as LNHDA and CDR2 as SQIVND (reference sequence). The CDR3 is made up of 13 amino acids. The CDR3 bases are TGTGCCAGTAACTTAAATGGGTACAATGAGCAGTTCTTC. Protein product: CASNLNGYNEQFF.

The chain joins TRBV4-1 to TRBJ1-5, with 7 bases aligning to TRBD1. J gave up 6 bases and V 3 bases, and 11 bases lay outside the gene matches. The CDR3 extends over 16 amino acids. From germline, CDR1 is MGHRA and CDR2 YSYEKL. CDR3 residues: CASSQNDRVGGQPQHF. CDR3 in DNA: TGCGCCAGCAGCCAGAACGACAGGGTGGGGGGTCAGCCCCAGCATTTT.

This chain connects TRBV19 to TRBJ1-1, with D uncertain. The V end lost 9 bases, the J end lost 11 bases, and 19 bases lay between the germline ends. CDR3 length: 12 residues. Germline CDR1 and CDR2: LNHDA and SQIVND (reference sequence). The CDR3 DNA is TGTGCCAGCACTCACCGGGCCCTTCGGGCTTTCTTT. This encodes CASTHRALRAFF.

The CDR3 nucleotides are TGTGCCAGTAGTATCACAGCTACCCCTCGGAACATTCAGTACTTC. It translates to CASSITATPRNIQYF. The chain has TRBV19 and TRBJ2-4; no firm D call. The CDR3 contains 15 residues. V dropped 3 bases and J dropped 7 bases, with 16 bases sitting between them. Germline V CDR1 and CDR2: LNHDA, SQIVND (reference sequence). Full variable domain (rest looked up from reference TRBV19 and TRBJ2-4): DGGITQSPKYLFRKEGQNVTLSCEQNLNHDAMYWYRQDPGQGLRLIYYSQIVNDFQKGDIAEGYSVSREKKESFPLTVTSAQKNPTAFYLCASSITATPRNIQYFGAGTRLSVL.

The V gene is TRBV27, the J gene TRBJ2-1, with D perhaps TRBD1 or TRBD2 (5 bases each). Germline values: CDR1 MNHEY, CDR2 SMNVEV (reference sequence). V lost 5 bases and J lost 1, with 9 bases in between. There are 14 residues in the CDR3. The CDR3 spells CASSPGPSYNEQFF. In nucleotides, the CDR3 is TGTGCCAGCAGTCCGGGACCGTCCTACAATGAGCAGTTCTTC.

V is TRBV6-5 and J is TRBJ1-2; D may be TRBD1 (6 bases). Per the germline V gene, CDR1 is MNHEY and CDR2 is SVGAGI. Trimming shortened V by 4 bases and J by 5 bases, and 14 bases separated the two germline ends. This CDR3 is built from 14 residues. The CDR3 DNA reads TGTGCCAGCAGTTTGCGAGGGGGGGGGTATGGCTACACCTTC. Translation gives CASSLRGGGYGYTF.

This clone was detected once. The J gene is TRBJ1-1, the V gene TRBV6-5; TRBD1 matches at 8 bases. CDR1 and CDR2 from the germline V gene are MNHEY and SVGAGI. There are 15 residues in the CDR3. Unmatched junction bases numbered 8, after V lost 7 bases and J lost 1 base. As DNA, the CDR3 is TGTGCCAGCAACCCACAGGGGGGCCCGAACACTGAAGCTTTCTTT. It encodes CASNPQGGPNTEAFF.

This clone was observed a single time. The chain links TRBV11-2 to TRBJ2-5, with TRBD2 identical over 7 bases. After removal of 4 bases from V and 4 bases from J, the junction contained 12 bases not matched to a gene. Germline-derived CDR1 and CDR2 are SGHAT and FQNNGV. The CDR3 spans 16 residues. This chain's CDR3 is CASSSVAGVLRETQYF. The CDR3 nucleotides read TGTGCCAGCAGCTCCGTTGCGGGAGTATTACGAGAGACCCAGTACTTC. Using reference TRBV11-2 and TRBJ2-5 for the parts outside the CDR3, the full variable domain is EAGVAQSPRYKIIEKRQSVAFWCNPISGHATLYWYQQILGQGPKLLIQFQNNGVVDDSQLPKDRFSAERLKGVDSTLKIQPAKLEDSAVYLCASSSVAGVLRETQYFGPGTRLLVL.

This chain uses TRBV7-8 with TRBJ2-3, with a weak D call TRBD2 (6 bases). This CDR3 comprises 17 residues. Germline CDR1 and CDR2: SGHVS and FQNEAQ. V shed 2 bases and J shed 2 bases, with 17 bases lying between them. The CDR3 loop reads CASSLISSVRLTDTQYF. For the CDR3, the DNA is TGTGCCAGCAGCTTAATCTCTAGCGTACGGCTCACAGATACGCAGTATTTT.

The rearrangement joins TRBV10-2 to TRBJ2-4; D possibly matches TRBD1 or TRBD2 (5 bases each). V dropped 6 bases and J dropped 0 bases, with 9 bases sitting between them. The CDR3 runs 14 residues. Germline values: CDR1 WSHSY, CDR2 SAAADI. The chain's CDR3 is CASRIGGAKNIQYF. For the CDR3, the DNA is TGCGCCAGCAGAATTGGGGGAGCCAAAAACATTCAGTACTTC.

This chain's CDR3 is CASSLRTGYYEQYF. The CDR3 nucleotides read TGTGCCAGCAGCCTCCGGACAGGGTACTACGAGCAGTACTTC. The chain recombines TRBV27 with TRBJ2-7; 8 bases align to TRBD1. This CDR3 spans 14 amino acids. Germline V gives CDR1 MNHEY, CDR2 SMNVEV (reference sequence). Unmatched junction bases numbered 7, after V lost 6 bases and J lost 3 bases.